The rows below give T cell receptor beta chains drawn from one sample of a study of blood T cells in healthy people across ages. TCRdb re-derived calls from the 5' RACE reads in MiXCR, one entry per CDR3 protein. The sample contains approximately 800,000 distinct CDR3 sequences, more than 45% of which appear only once. Sample: blood. The receptors derive from a man aged 25 to 40 in good health. Each CDR3 is given with its conserved first and last residue. A D gene is named only where the DNA matches it firmly. Not every row has a clone size; where given, it reads once, few, many or a size class.

>13|TRBJ2-5|TRBV3-1|-|-
CASSHAGRETQYF
TGTGCCAGCAGCCACGCAGGGAGGGAGACCCAGTACTTC
>16|TRBJ2-5|TRBV12-3/TRBV12-4|TRBD2|-
CASSQRNMGGKETQYF
TGTGCCAGCAGTCAACGGAACATGGGAGGGAAGGAGACCCAGTACTTC
>12|TRBJ2-3|TRBV3-1|-|-
CASSQERVAQYF
TGTGCCAGCAGCCAGGAAAGGGTTGCGCAGTATTTT
>12|TRBJ1-2|TRBV2|-|few
CASRAEISGYTF
TGTGCCAGCAGGGCCGAAATTTCTGGCTACACCTTC
>13|TRBJ2-7|TRBV2|-|-
CASQTTGNYEQYF
TGTGCCAGTCAGACAACTGGAAACTACGAGCAGTACTTC
>17|TRBJ2-3|TRBV6-1|-|-
CASNGPPGRGLADTQYF
TGTGCCAGCAATGGCCCTCCCGGAAGGGGACTTGCAGATACGCAGTATTTT
>12|TRBJ1-1|TRBV7-2|-|few
CASSHGGAKAFF
TGTGCCAGCAGCCACGGTGGGGCTAAAGCTTTCTTT
>14|TRBJ2-4|TRBV12-3/TRBV12-4|TRBD2|once
CASSLQRGGNIQYF
TGTGCCAGCAGCCTTCAGCGCGGGGGAAACATTCAGTACTTC
>15|TRBJ2-1|TRBV20-1|-|-
CSARDLGGRYNEQFF
TGCAGTGCTAGAGATCTGGGGGGCCGCTACAATGAGCAGTTCTTC
>15|TRBJ2-7|TRBV12-3/TRBV12-4|-|-
CASSLGVLGSYEQYF
TGTGCCAGCAGTTTAGGGGTCCTGGGCTCCTACGAGCAGTACTTC
>14|TRBJ2-7|TRBV27|TRBD1|-
CASSVTGQLYEQYF
TGTGCCAGCAGTGTAACGGGACAGCTCTACGAGCAGTACTTC
>14|TRBJ1-6|TRBV7-9|-|-
CASSLVPLNSPLHF
TGTGCCAGCAGCTTAGTGCCGTTAAATTCACCCCTCCACTTT
>15|TRBJ2-3|TRBV7-2|-|-
CASSTNGQLSDTQYF
TGTGCCAGCAGCACGAACGGGCAGTTGTCAGATACGCAGTATTTT
>15|TRBJ2-3|TRBV5-1|-|-
CASSLGLAEGDTQYF
TGCGCCAGCAGCTTGGGATTAGCGGAAGGAGATACGCAGTATTTT